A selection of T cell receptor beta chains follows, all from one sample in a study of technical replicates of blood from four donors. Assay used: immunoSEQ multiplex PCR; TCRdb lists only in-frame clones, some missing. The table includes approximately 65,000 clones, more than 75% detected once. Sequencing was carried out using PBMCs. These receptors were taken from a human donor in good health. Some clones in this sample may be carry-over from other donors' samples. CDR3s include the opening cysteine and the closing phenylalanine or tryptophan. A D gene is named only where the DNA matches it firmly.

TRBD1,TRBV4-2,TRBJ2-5,CASSQDRTGYQETQYF
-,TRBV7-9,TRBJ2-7,CASSPNYEQYF
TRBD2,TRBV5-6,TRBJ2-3,CASSRVGGTSGVVTDTQYF
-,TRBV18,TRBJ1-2,CASSPGASGALANYGYTF
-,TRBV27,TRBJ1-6,CASRPWGDGNSPLHF
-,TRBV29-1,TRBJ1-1,CSVERTVMNTEAFF
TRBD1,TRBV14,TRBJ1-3,CASSPTTGMGNTIYF
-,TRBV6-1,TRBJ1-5,CASVWRGEGNQPQHF
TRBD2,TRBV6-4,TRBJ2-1,CASSVTSGGANEQFF
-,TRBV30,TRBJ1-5,CAWSSRSNQPQHF
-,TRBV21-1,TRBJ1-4,CASSKVWQGVEKLFF
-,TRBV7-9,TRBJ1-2,CASSSPGVYGYTF
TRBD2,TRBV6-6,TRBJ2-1,CASSYEAGGYNEQFF
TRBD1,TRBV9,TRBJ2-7,CASSGGTGGYEQYF
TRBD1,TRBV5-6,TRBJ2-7,CASSLIDRAREQYF
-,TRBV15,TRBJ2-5,CATSPRARETQYF
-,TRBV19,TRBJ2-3,CASSIQGLTDTQYF
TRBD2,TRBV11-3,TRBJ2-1,CASSLDFSGGAGASEQFF